The 10 T cell receptor beta chains in this list originate from one sample, sequenced in a study of blood T cell repertoires in COVID-19. Method: immunoSEQ multiplex PCR; TCRdb's copy keeps in-frame clones and lacks some. The data show 100,000 to 150,000 clones, 84% seen once. What was sequenced was peripheral blood. The receptors come from a woman between 55 and 75 years old with acute or convalescent COVID-19.

The rearrangement uses TRBV6-5 and TRBJ1-5; D uncertain. Trimming removed 5 bases from V and 4 bases from J, with 9 bases in between. The CDR3 extends over 13 amino acids. Germline CDR1 is MNHEY and CDR2 is SVGAGI. The CDR3, as DNA: TGTGCCAGCAGTAGAAGCGCGAATCAGCCCCAGCATTTT. As protein: CASSRSANQPQHF.

The J gene is TRBJ2-5, the V gene TRBV5-1; unclear D gene. Germline V gene data show CDR1 as SGHRS and CDR2 as YFSETQ. V was cut by 4 bases and J by 2 bases, with 9 bases left in between. This CDR3 spans 13 amino acids. CDR3: CASSQVRQETQYF. The CDR3 region has the DNA TGCGCCAGCAGCCAGGTGAGACAAGAGACCCAGTACTTC. Filled out from reference TRBV5-1 and TRBJ2-5, the complete variable domain reads KAGVTQTPRYLIKTRGQQVTLSCSPISGHRSVSWYQQTPGQGLQFLFEYFSETQRNKGNFPGRFSGRQFSNSRSEMNVSTLELGDSALYLCASSQVRQETQYFGPGTRLLVL.

The gene calls are TRBV29-1 and TRBJ1-2; possible D gene TRBD1, 5 bases. This CDR3 region has 13 residues. Germline CDR1 is SQVTM and CDR2 is ANQGSEA. The V and J ends lost 3 bases and 3 bases respectively, with 11 bases between them. The CDR3 DNA is TGCAGCGTTGATAGGCCAGGGTACTATGGCTACACCTTC. This codes for CSVDRPGYYGYTF. The variable domain in full, completed from reference TRBV29-1 and TRBJ1-2, reads SAVISQKPSRDICQRGTSLTIQCQVDSQVTMMFWYRQQPGQSLTLIATANQGSEATYESGFVIDKFPISRPNLTFSTLTVSNMSPEDSSIYLCSVDRPGYYGYTFGSGTRLTVV.

The chain carries TRBV10-3 and TRBJ1-2, with D possibly TRBD1 on 5 matching bases. CDR3 length: 13 amino acids. Trimming removed 4 bases from V and 3 bases from J, with 9 bases in between. Per the germline V gene, CDR1 is ENHRY and CDR2 is SYGVKD. CDR3 region: CAISGRGDYGYTF. The CDR3 nucleotides are TGTGCCATCAGTGGGCGGGGGGACTATGGCTACACCTTC.

The chain is built from TRBV11-2 and TRBJ2-1; a possible D gene is TRBD2 (6 bases). The CDR3 sequence is 15 residues long. The V gene lost 5 bases and the J gene lost 0 bases, with 11 bases spanning the gap. Germline assignment: CDR1 SGHAT and CDR2 FQNNGV. CDR3: CASSRRGSSYNEQFF. Here the CDR3 DNA reads TGTGCCAGCAGCCGACGGGGGAGCTCCTACAATGAGCAGTTCTTC.

The gene calls are TRBV19 and TRBJ1-6; D perhaps matches TRBD1 (6 bases). CDR1 and CDR2 from the germline V gene are LNHDA and SQIVND (reference sequence). Trimming left V 2 bases short and J 6 bases short, with 8 bases between. The CDR3 contains 14 residues. This CDR3 is CASSISDSNSPLHF. The CDR3 bases are TGTGCCAGTAGTATATCGGACAGTAATTCACCCCTCCACTTT.

V gene TRBV5-1 combines with J gene TRBJ1-2, with D maybe TRBD1 (6 bases). Trimming took 5 bases from V and 0 from J, leaving 14 bases between them. CDR1 is SGHRS, CDR2 YFSETQ, per germline. This CDR3 comprises 15 residues. The CDR3 protein is CASRPQGHPNYGYTF. The DNA for the CDR3 is TGCGCCAGCAGACCCCAGGGACACCCTAACTATGGCTACACCTTC.

The chain is built from TRBV7-2 and TRBJ2-6; 9 bases map to TRBD2. Germline V lookup: CDR1 SGHTA, CDR2 FQGNSA. V was pared by 2 bases and J by 0 bases, with 8 bases of the junction left unmatched. This CDR3 has 19 residues. CDR3 sequence (DNA): TGTGCCAGCAGCTTATTACCCGCGGGGGGGCTCTCTGGGGCCAACGTCCTGACTTTC. Amino acids: CASSLLPAGGLSGANVLTF.

This chain's CDR3 is CASSEAHTGGSRGYTF. The CDR3 coding sequence is TGTGCCAGCAGTGAAGCGCATACAGGGGGCTCGAGGGGCTACACCTTC. The genes are TRBV6-1 and TRBJ1-2, with 9 bases lining up with TRBD1. Germline trimming cut 0 bases from V and 8 bases from J; bases unmatched to any gene: 10. Germline V lookup: CDR1 MNHNS, CDR2 SASEGT. This CDR3 is 16 amino acids long.

This clone was detected only a few times. J is TRBJ1-6 and V is TRBV2; D not certain. V dropped 4 bases and J dropped 10 bases, with 11 bases sitting between them. Germline V gene lookup returns CDR1 SNHLY and CDR2 FYNNEI. The CDR3 consists of 13 residues. For the CDR3, the DNA is TGTGCCAGCAGTGGACTCATTAGATCACCCCTCCACTTT. Residues: CASSGLIRSPLHF.